This T cell receptor beta chain is drawn from a study of Graves' ophthalmopathy and Graves' hyperthyroidism. The study amplified TCR beta CDR3 regions using RNA transcripts. Investigators did first-round RT-PCR with HTBI primers, then second-round multiplex PCR. TCRdb recomputed calls from the multiplex PCR reads with MiXCR, one row per CDR3 protein. Seen here are around 340,000 distinct CDR3 sequences, about a sixth observed once, and the top ten hold 12%. The CDR3 length is 16 residues. Germline CDR1 is SGHVS and CDR2 is FNYEAQ. Trimming removed 4 bases from V and 4 bases from J; junction bases left unmatched: 11. This clonotype has a count of ten or more.

The V and J genes are TRBV7-6 and TRBJ2-7; 9 bases align to TRBD1. The sample comprised peripheral blood. This clonotype was obtained from an adult man with Graves' ophthalmopathy. The CDR3 is CASSSFTGTGYYEQYF. In nucleotides, the CDR3 is TGTGCCAGCAGCTCTTTCACCGGGACAGGGTATTACGAGCAGTACTTC.